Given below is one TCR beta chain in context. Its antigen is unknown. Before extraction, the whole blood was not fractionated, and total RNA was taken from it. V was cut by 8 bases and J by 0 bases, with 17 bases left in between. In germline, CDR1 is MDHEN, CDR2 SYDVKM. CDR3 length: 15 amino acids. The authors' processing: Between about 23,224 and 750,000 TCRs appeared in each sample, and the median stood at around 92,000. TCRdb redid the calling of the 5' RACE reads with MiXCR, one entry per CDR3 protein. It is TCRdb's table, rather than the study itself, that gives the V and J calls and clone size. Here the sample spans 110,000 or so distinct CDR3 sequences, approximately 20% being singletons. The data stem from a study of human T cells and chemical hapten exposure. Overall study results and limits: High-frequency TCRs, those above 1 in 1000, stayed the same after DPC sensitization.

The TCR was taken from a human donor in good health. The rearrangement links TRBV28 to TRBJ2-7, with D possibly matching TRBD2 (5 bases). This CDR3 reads CASCDVHGSSYEQYF. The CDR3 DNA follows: TGTGCCAGCTGCGATGTCCATGGGAGCTCCTACGAGCAGTACTTC.